The entry below describes one T cell receptor (beta chain). Its target is unknown. Amplification targeted TCR beta CDR3 regions from RNA transcripts. When the TCR CDR3 underwent first-round RT-PCR, the HTBI primer set was used. Each CDR3 protein gets one entry after TCRdb re-called the multiplex PCR reads with MiXCR. In the table there are a few hundred thousand distinct CDR3 sequences, about 45% of which are singletons. Diagnosis of hyperthyroidism was new in patients aged 18 to 65, and its duration was under 2 months. Per the germline V gene, CDR1 is DFQATT and CDR2 is SNEGSKA (reference sequence). This CDR3 region has 11 residues. These data come from a study of T cells in Graves' hyperthyroidism and ophthalmopathy. Study outcomes and limitations: Among clonotypes expanded in thyroid above 0.001, most were also found in blood.

The sequenced sample consisted of peripheral blood or thyroid tissue (not recorded which). The clonotype was recovered from a young woman with Graves' hyperthyroidism. J is TRBJ2-7 and V is TRBV20-1; the D call may be TRBD1 or TRBD2 (6 bases each). CDR3 sequence (DNA): TGCAGCGGGAGAGGGGGCTACGAGCAGTACTTC. Protein: CSGRGGYEQYF.